The clone carrying this TCR beta chain was observed a handful of times. These data originate in a study of blood T cell repertoires in COVID-19. Looking at the study overall: The United States, Italy and Spain were the sources of the acute and convalescent COVID-19 samples. T cells, B-cell-depleted T cells, or PBMCs provided the cDNA or gDNA that served as material.

Profiling relied on immunoSEQ multiplex PCR, and the TCRdb table lists in-frame clones only, not all of them. The table lists some 360,000 clones, over 75% of them singletons. CDR3 length: 16 amino acids. The germline CDR1 and CDR2 sequences are MNHNS and SASEGT. V lost 4 bases to trimming and J lost 6 bases; unmatched junction nucleotides: 7. The origin of this receptor is an older woman with COVID-19, enrolled during active disease. Sequences were obtained from peripheral blood. The chain links TRBV6-1 to TRBJ1-5; 12 bases line up with TRBD1. In DNA, the CDR3 is TGTGCCAGCAGTGTACCCGGGACAGGGGGCTCTCAGCCCCAGCATTTT. The encoded protein is CASSVPGTGGSQPQHF.